This TCR beta chain was recovered during a study of blood T cell repertoires in COVID-19. The wider study: From the United States, Italy and Spain came samples of acute and convalescent COVID-19. In each case, the material was cDNA or gDNA derived from T cells, B-cell-depleted T cells, or PBMCs.

Method: immunoSEQ multiplex PCR; TCRdb's copy keeps in-frame clones and lacks some. In the table there are under 350,000 clones, 83% of which are singletons. Germline V gene sequence: CDR1 LGHNA, CDR2 YNFKEQ. The CDR3 length is 15 residues. V trimming: 4 bases; J trimming: 6 bases; junction bases outside the gene matches: 6. The clonotype was recovered from a woman aged 45 to 65 who had recovered from COVID-19. This chain connects TRBV4-2 to TRBJ1-6; TRBD1 matches at 7 bases. Input material: peripheral blood. DNA of the CDR3: TGTGCCAGCAGCCTGATGGGACAGAGTAATTCACCCCTCCACTTT. Its protein is CASSLMGQSNSPLHF.